Detailed here is one T cell receptor beta chain. This sample was included in a study of blood T cell repertoires in COVID-19. Sequenced by immunoSEQ multiplex PCR; TCRdb stores in-frame clones only, minus some. The top ten hold more than 4% of the sample, which has fewer than 300,000 clones, roughly 80% seen once. Those enrolled, adults aged roughly 18 to 95 years, came from 24 US areas. People in the exposed group encountered a COVID-19 case within 2 weeks before entering the study. Deletions cut 2 bases from V and 8 bases from J, with 12 bases between. Germline V gene sequence: CDR1 MNHEY, CDR2 SMNVEV (reference sequence). This CDR3 spans 13 amino acids.

The sequencing input was PBMCs or T cells enriched from blood (not recorded which). V and J are TRBV27 and TRBJ1-1, with unresolved D. The clonotype originates from a man in his forties or fifties who had been exposed to COVID-19. For the CDR3, the DNA is TGTGCCAGCAGTTTAAGGGAGTTAGGGGAAGCTTTCTTT. It is translated as CASSLRELGEAFF.